This T cell receptor beta chain was identified in a study of T cell responses to AZD1222 COVID-19 vaccine. Profiled with immunoSEQ multiplex PCR; TCRdb holds only in-frame clones, not every one. The sample contains 120,000 to 150,000 clones, roughly nine tenths of which appear only once. V lost 2 bases, J lost 0 bases, and 6 bases stayed unmatched. The CDR3 has 16 residues. CDR1 and CDR2 (germline): MNHNY, SVGAGI (reference sequence). This clone was recorded once. This TCR came from an adult who received the AZD1222 COVID-19 vaccine. The sample in question was peripheral blood, obtained 28 days after the second AZD1222 dose. This chain connects TRBV6-6 to TRBJ2-7, with TRBD1 matching over 8 bases. CDR3 in DNA: TGTGCCAGCAGTTACCGGGACAGGTTGCTCTCCTACGAGCAGTACTTC. Protein: CASSYRDRLLSYEQYF.